This TCR beta chain was identified during a study of blood T cell repertoires in COVID-19. Across the whole study: Specimens from acute and convalescent COVID-19 originated in the United States, Italy and Spain. From T cells, B-cell-depleted T cells, or PBMCs came the material, which was cDNA or gDNA.

Libraries were prepared by immunoSEQ multiplex PCR; TCRdb keeps only in-frame clonotypes and omits some of them. The data show fewer than 300,000 clones, with roughly 85% seen just once and approximately 5% held by the top ten. The CDR3 covers 13 residues. The germline V gene has CDR1 MGHDK and CDR2 SYGVNS. V lost 6 bases, J lost 4 bases, and 12 bases lay in between. This clonotype was obtained from a man aged 45-60 years with active or convalescent COVID-19. Sample: peripheral blood. V gene TRBV25-1 combines with J gene TRBJ1-1, with D possibly TRBD1 on 5 matching bases. CDR3 region: CASSSRRGTEAFF. DNA of the CDR3: TGTGCCAGCAGCAGTCGTAGGGGCACTGAAGCTTTCTTT.